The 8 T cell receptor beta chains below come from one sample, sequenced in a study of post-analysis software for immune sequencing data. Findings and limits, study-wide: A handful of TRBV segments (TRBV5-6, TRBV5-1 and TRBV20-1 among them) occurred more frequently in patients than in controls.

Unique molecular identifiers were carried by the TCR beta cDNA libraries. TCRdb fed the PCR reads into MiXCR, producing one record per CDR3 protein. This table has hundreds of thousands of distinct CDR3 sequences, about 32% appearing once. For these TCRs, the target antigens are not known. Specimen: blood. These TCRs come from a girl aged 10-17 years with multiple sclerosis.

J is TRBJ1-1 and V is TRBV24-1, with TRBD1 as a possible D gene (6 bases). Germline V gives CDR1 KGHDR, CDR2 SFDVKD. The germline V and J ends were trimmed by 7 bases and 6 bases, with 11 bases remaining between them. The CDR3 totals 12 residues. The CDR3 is CATRRGDAEAFF. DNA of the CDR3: TGTGCCACCAGGAGGGGGGACGCTGAAGCTTTCTTT.

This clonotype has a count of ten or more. The CDR3 loop reads CATSRGGDGYEQYF. The CDR3 DNA follows: TGTGCCACCAGCAGAGGGGGAGACGGCTACGAGCAGTACTTC. The V call is TRBV15, the J call TRBJ2-7, with D possibly TRBD2 on 5 matching bases. V was cut by 1 base and J by 3 bases, with 10 bases left in between. This CDR3 comprises 14 residues. Germline values: CDR1 LNHNV, CDR2 YYDKDF (reference sequence). The full variable domain, its missing parts supplied by reference TRBV15 and TRBJ2-7, is DAMVIQNPRYQVTQFGKPVTLSCSQTLNHNVMYWYQQKSSQAPKLLFHYYDKDFNNEADTPDNFQSRRPNTSFCFLDIRSPGLGDTAMYLCATSRGGDGYEQYFGPGTRLTVT.

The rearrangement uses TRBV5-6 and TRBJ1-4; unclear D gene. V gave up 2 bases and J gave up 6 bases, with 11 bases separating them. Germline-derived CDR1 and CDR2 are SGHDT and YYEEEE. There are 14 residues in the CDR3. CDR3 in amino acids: CASSFDNQDEKLFF. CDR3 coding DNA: TGTGCCAGCAGCTTCGACAATCAGGATGAAAAACTGTTTTTT.

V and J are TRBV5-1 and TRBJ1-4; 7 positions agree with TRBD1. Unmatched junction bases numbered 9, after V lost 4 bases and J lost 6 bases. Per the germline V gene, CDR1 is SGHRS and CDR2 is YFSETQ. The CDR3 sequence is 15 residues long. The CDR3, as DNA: TGCGCCAGCAGCCCGGCCGGGACAGTAGATGAAAAACTGTTTTTT. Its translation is CASSPAGTVDEKLFF.

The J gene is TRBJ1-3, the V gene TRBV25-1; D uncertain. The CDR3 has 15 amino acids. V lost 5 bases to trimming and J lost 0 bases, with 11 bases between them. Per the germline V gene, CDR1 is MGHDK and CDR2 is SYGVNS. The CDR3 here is CASSQTLSSGNTIYF. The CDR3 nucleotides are TGTGCCAGCAGTCAAACATTGAGCTCTGGAAACACCATATATTTT. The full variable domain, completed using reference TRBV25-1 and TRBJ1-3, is EADIYQTPRYLVIGTGKKITLECSQTMGHDKMYWYQQDPGMELHLIHYSYGVNSTEKGDLSSESTVSRIRTEHFPLTLESARPSHTSQYLCASSQTLSSGNTIYFGEGSWLTVV.

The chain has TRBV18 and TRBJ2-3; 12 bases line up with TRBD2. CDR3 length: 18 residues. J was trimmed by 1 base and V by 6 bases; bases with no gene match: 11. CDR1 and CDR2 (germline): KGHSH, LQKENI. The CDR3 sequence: CASSGKIRLAGGTDTQYF. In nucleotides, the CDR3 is TGTGCCAGCTCTGGAAAGATCCGACTAGCGGGAGGCACAGATACGCAGTATTTT.

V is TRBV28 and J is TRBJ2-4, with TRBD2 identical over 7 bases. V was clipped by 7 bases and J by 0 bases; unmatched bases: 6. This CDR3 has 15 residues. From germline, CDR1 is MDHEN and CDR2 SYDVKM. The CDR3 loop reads CASNLRGVAKNIQYF. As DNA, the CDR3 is TGTGCCAGCAACTTACGGGGGGTAGCCAAAAACATTCAGTACTTC.

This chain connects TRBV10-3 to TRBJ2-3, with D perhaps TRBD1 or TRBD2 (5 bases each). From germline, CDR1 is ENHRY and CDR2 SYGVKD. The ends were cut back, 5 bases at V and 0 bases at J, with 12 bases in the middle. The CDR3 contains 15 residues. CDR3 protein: CAISQGPTSTDTQYF. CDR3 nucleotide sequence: TGTGCCATCAGTCAGGGACCAACTAGCACAGATACGCAGTATTTT.